The sample holds one count of the clone carrying this T cell receptor beta chain. Germline V lookup: CDR1 GTSNPN, CDR2 SVGIG (reference sequence). CDR3 length equals 14 residues. Authors' data handling: Reference gene primers were amplified, and this amplification served to estimate nucleated cell counts. Assay: immunoSEQ multiplex PCR; the TCRdb copy retains only in-frame clones and omits some. From that table come the V and J calls and clone size; the DNA was used to work out D and trimming. The sample has more than 65,000 clones, about 80% seen once. This specimen belongs to a study of blood T cell repertoires in COVID-19. Across the whole study: Samples representing acute and convalescent COVID-19 were sourced from the United States, Italy and Spain. PBMCs, B-cell-depleted T cells, or T cells provided the cDNA or gDNA that made up the material.

The specimen was peripheral blood. The V call is TRBV30, the J call TRBJ2-7; D is tentatively TRBD1 or TRBD2 (7 bases each). The source of this sequence is a human donor in a cohort sampled during active COVID-19. CDR3 region: CSGGHRGKIYEQYF. The CDR3 nucleotides read TGTTCCGGGGGGCACAGGGGAAAAATCTACGAGCAGTACTTC.